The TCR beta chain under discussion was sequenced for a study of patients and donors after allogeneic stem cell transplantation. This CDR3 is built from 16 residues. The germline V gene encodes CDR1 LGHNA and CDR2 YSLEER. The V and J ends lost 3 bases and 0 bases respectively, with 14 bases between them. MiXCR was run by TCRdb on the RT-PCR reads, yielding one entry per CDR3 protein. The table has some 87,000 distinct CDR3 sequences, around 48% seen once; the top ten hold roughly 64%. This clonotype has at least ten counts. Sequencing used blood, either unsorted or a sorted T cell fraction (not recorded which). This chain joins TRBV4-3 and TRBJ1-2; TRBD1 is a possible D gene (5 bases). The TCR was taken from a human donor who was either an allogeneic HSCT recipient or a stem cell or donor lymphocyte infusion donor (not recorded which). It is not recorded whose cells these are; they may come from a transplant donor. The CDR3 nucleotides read TGCGCCAGCAGCCAGTTTTCAGGGCCCTCTAACTATGGCTACACCTTC. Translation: CASSQFSGPSNYGYTF.